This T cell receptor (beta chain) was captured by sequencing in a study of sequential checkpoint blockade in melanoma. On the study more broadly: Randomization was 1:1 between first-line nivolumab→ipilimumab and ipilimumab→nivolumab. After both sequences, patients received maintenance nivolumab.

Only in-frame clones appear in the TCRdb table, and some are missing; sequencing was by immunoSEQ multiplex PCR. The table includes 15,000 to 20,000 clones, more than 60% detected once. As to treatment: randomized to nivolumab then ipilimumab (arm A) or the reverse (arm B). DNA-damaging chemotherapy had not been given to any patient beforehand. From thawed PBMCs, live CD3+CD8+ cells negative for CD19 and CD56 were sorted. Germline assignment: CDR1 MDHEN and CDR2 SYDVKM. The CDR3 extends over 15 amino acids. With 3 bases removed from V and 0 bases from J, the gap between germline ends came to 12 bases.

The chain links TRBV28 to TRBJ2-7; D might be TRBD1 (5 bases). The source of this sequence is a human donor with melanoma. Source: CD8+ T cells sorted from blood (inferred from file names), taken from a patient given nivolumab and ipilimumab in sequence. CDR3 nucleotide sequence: TGTGCCAGCAGTTTTACCGACAGAGCCTCCTACGAGCAGTACTTC. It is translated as CASSFTDRASYEQYF. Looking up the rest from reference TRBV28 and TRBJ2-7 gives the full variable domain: DVKVTQSSRYLVKRTGEKVFLECVQDMDHENMFWYRQDPGLGLRLIYFSYDVKMKEKGDIPEGYSVSREKKERFSLILESASTNQTSMYLCASSFTDRASYEQYFGPGTRLTVT.